The 20 T cell receptor beta chains presented below share a single source sample, sequenced in a study of T cell responses to AZD1222 COVID-19 vaccine. Clones were read by immunoSEQ multiplex PCR, and TCRdb kept only the in-frame ones, dropping some. The table records around 130,000 clones, around 94% of them present only once. The sequencing used peripheral blood, collected on day 0 of AZD1222 vaccination. These receptors came from an adult in good health.

The sample holds one count of this clone. The genes are TRBV19 and TRBJ1-5; D unclear. CDR1 is LNHDA, CDR2 SQIVND, per germline (reference sequence). Between the trimmed V and J ends, which lost 7 bases and 0 bases, there was a span of 10 bases. The CDR3 is made up of 14 amino acids. CDR3 loop: CASIPGNSNQPQHF. DNA for the CDR3: TGTGCCAGTATCCCCGGTAATAGCAATCAGCCCCAGCATTTT.

The gene calls are TRBV7-9 and TRBJ1-1; D remains ambiguous. This CDR3 has 13 residues. Trimming stripped 5 bases from V and 0 bases from J, with 7 bases between. Germline assignment: CDR1 SEHNR and CDR2 FQNEAQ (reference sequence). CDR3 sequence reads: CASSTHVNTEAFF. The CDR3 DNA follows: TGTGCCAGCAGCACCCACGTGAACACTGAAGCTTTCTTT.

The CDR3, as DNA: TGTGCCAGCGGGAGGCTCACCTACGAGCAGTACTTC. It is translated as CASGRLTYEQYF. This rearrangement joins TRBV12-3 or TRBV12-4 to TRBJ2-7, with a possible D match to TRBD2 (6 bases). This CDR3 comprises 12 residues. V lost 8 bases and J 2 bases, leaving 10 bases between the germline ends.

As DNA, the CDR3 is TGCGCCAGCAGTCCGGGCTTCTCCTACGAGCAGTACTTC. Its protein is CASSPGFSYEQYF. V and J are TRBV10-1 and TRBJ2-7; D gene ambiguous. Trimming shortened V by 5 bases and J by 0 bases, and 8 bases separated the two germline ends. The CDR3 is made up of 13 amino acids. Per the germline V gene, CDR1 is WNHNN and CDR2 is SYGVQD (reference sequence).

This chain connects TRBV7-8 to TRBJ2-5; TRBD1 matches 12 bases. This CDR3 contains 15 residues. Germline trimming cut 4 bases from V and 4 bases from J; bases unmatched to any gene: 4. Germline CDR1 is SGHVS and CDR2 is FQNEAQ. The chain's CDR3 is CASSSGTGGSETQYF. The CDR3 DNA reads TGTGCCAGCAGCTCCGGGACAGGGGGCTCAGAGACCCAGTACTTC.

This clone was observed a single time. V and J are TRBV19 and TRBJ1-1; possible D gene TRBD1, 5 bases. Trimming left V 3 bases short and J 3 bases short, with 11 bases between. This CDR3 comprises 14 residues. Looked up from germline, CDR1 is LNHDA and CDR2 is SQIVND (reference sequence). CDR3 amino acids: CASSIRGDYTEAFF. CDR3 in DNA: TGTGCCAGTAGTATTCGAGGGGATTACACTGAAGCTTTCTTT.

The chain combines TRBV13 with TRBJ1-2; D gene ambiguous. From germline, CDR1 is PRHDT and CDR2 FYEKMQ (reference sequence). V was shortened by 3 bases and J by 1 base, with 18 bases between the two germline ends. CDR3 length: 17 residues. The DNA for the CDR3 is TGTGCCAGCAGCTTCGGCGGATCGGGAGTCTTTAACTATGGCTACACCTTC. This encodes CASSFGGSGVFNYGYTF.

This clone showed up just once. The rearrangement links TRBV19 to TRBJ2-7; the match to TRBD1 covers 7 bases. The CDR3 totals 15 residues. V was clipped by 4 bases and J by 6 bases; unmatched bases: 12. CDR1 is LNHDA and CDR2 is SQIVND in the germline V gene (reference sequence). CDR3 residues: CASSTQTGSVGEQYF. In nucleotides, the CDR3 is TGTGCCAGTAGTACCCAGACAGGGTCGGTCGGCGAGCAGTACTTC.

The V call is TRBV6-5, the J call TRBJ2-1; D gene ambiguous. The V gene lost 8 bases and the J gene lost 1 base, with 12 bases spanning the gap. Germline loops: CDR1 MNHEY, CDR2 SVGAGI. This CDR3 contains 14 residues. CDR3 residues: CASVPAVSYNEQFF. CDR3 DNA sequence: TGTGCCAGCGTCCCCGCAGTTTCCTACAATGAGCAGTTCTTC.

The chain carries TRBV6-5 and TRBJ2-1; TRBD2 might be the D (5 bases). V lost 7 bases and J 1 base, leaving 11 bases between the germline ends. CDR3 size: 14 residues. Germline-derived CDR1 and CDR2 are MNHEY and SVGAGI. The CDR3 region is CASTKTGSYNEQFF. In DNA form, the CDR3 reads TGTGCCAGCACCAAGACGGGGTCCTACAATGAGCAGTTCTTC.

The rearrangement uses TRBV28 and TRBJ1-1, with 9 bases aligning to TRBD1. V lost 6 bases to trimming and J lost 5 bases; unmatched junction nucleotides: 4. The CDR3 consists of 13 residues. Germline V gives CDR1 MDHEN, CDR2 SYDVKM. CDR3 residues: CASRTGGSTEAFF. The CDR3 DNA follows: TGTGCCAGCAGGACAGGGGGGTCTACTGAAGCTTTCTTT.

This clone has only a few counts. The chain employs TRBV6-1 and TRBJ2-1; TRBD2 matches at 11 bases. Germline V gene data show CDR1 as MNHNS and CDR2 as SASEGT. The CDR3 spans 17 residues. After removal of 3 bases from V and 3 bases from J, the junction contained 7 bases not matched to a gene. The CDR3 region has the DNA TGTGCCAGCAGTGACCCGGGACTAGCGGAGAACTACAATGAGCAGTTCTTC. Residues: CASSDPGLAENYNEQFF.

The chain is built from TRBV5-4 and TRBJ1-1; D uncertain. Per germline, CDR1 SGHNT and CDR2 YYREEE (reference sequence). This CDR3 has 12 residues. V lost 4 bases and J 11 bases, leaving 15 bases between the germline ends. The CDR3 spells CASSPGSGIAFF. In nucleotides, the CDR3 is TGTGCCAGCAGCCCTGGTTCGGGAATTGCTTTCTTT.

The rearrangement links TRBV19 to TRBJ2-7; 7 positions agree with TRBD2. V was clipped by 4 bases and J by 4 bases; unmatched bases: 10. Germline CDR1 is LNHDA and CDR2 is SQIVND (reference sequence). CDR3 length: 15 amino acids. DNA for the CDR3: TGTGCCAGTAGTACTGGGACCATCGGGGGGTACGAGCAGTACTTC. This encodes CASSTGTIGGYEQYF.

The rearrangement uses TRBV11-1 and TRBJ2-3, with D perhaps TRBD2 (7 bases). Germline V gives CDR1 SGHAT, CDR2 FQDESV (reference sequence). CDR3 length: 15 amino acids. The V gene lost 5 bases and the J gene lost 4 bases, with 16 bases spanning the gap. The CDR3 sequence: CASSRGGDRSDTQYF. The CDR3 DNA is TGTGCCAGCAGCCGAGGGGGGGATCGATCAGATACGCAGTATTTT.

The rearrangement joins TRBV3-1 (or the pseudogene TRBV3-2) to TRBJ2-5; D ambiguous. Trimming took 3 bases from V and 5 from J, leaving 16 bases between them. The CDR3 runs to 15 residues. CDR1 LGHDT and CDR2 YNNKEL come from the germline V gene (reference sequence). The CDR3 nucleotides are TGTGCCAGCAGCCAGCGACCCGCGGTGGGGGAGACCCAGTACTTC. This sequence encodes CASSQRPAVGETQYF.

The genes are TRBV28 and TRBJ1-1, with a tentative D call TRBD1 (5 bases). Germline-derived CDR1 and CDR2 are MDHEN and SYDVKM. The CDR3 is made up of 12 amino acids. V dropped 6 bases and J dropped 3 bases, with 8 bases sitting between them. CDR3 protein: CASSPGDTEAFF. The CDR3 nucleotides are TGTGCCAGCAGCCCGGGGGACACTGAAGCTTTCTTT.

The count of this clone is one. The J gene is TRBJ1-5, the V gene TRBV24-1, with 8 bases fitting TRBD1. The CDR3 runs 16 residues. Trimming cost V 2 bases and J 13 bases; bases outside gene matches: 15. The V gene's germline CDR1 is KGHDR and CDR2 SFDVKD. The CDR3 DNA reads as TGTGCCACCAGTGATTGGGGACAGGAAGGGAAGGACCAGCAGCATTTT. Amino acids: CATSDWGQEGKDQQHF.

The chain has TRBV7-2 and TRBJ2-1; D uncertain. This CDR3 region has 14 residues. Germline CDR1 reads SGHTA; CDR2 reads FQGNSA. Trimming left V 5 bases short and J 2 bases short, with 10 bases between. CDR3: CASSPNYPYNEQFF. The CDR3 DNA is TGTGCCAGCAGCCCCAACTACCCCTACAATGAGCAGTTCTTC.

The chain combines TRBV5-1 with TRBJ2-5; D is undetermined. Trimming removed 2 bases at V and 3 bases at J, with 5 bases between. The V gene's germline CDR1 is SGHRS and CDR2 YFSETQ. This CDR3 spans 12 amino acids. In DNA form, the CDR3 reads TGCGCCAGCAGCTTACCAGAAGAGACCCAGTACTTC. It specifies CASSLPEETQYF. Full variable domain (remainder filled in from reference TRBV5-1 and TRBJ2-5): KAGVTQTPRYLIKTRGQQVTLSCSPISGHRSVSWYQQTPGQGLQFLFEYFSETQRNKGNFPGRFSGRQFSNSRSEMNVSTLELGDSALYLCASSLPEETQYFGPGTRLLVL.